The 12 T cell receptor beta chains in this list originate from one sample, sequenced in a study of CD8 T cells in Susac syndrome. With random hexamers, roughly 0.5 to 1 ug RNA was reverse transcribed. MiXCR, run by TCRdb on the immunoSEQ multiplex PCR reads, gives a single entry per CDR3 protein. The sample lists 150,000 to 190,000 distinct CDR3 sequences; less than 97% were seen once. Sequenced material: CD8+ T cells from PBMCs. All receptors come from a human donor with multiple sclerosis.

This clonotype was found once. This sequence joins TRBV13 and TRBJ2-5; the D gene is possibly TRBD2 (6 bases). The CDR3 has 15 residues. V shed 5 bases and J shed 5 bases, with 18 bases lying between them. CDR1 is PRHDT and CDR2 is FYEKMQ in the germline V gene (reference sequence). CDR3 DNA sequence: TGTGCCAGCAGCCTTGTCGGGGGTGGATCGGAGACCCAGTACTTC. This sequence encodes CASSLVGGGSETQYF.

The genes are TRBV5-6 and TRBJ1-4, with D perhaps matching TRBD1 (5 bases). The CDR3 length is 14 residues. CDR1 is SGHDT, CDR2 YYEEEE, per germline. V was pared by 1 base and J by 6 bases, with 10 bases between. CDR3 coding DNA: TGTGCCAGCAGCTTGATCCAGGGACATGAAAAACTGTTTTTT. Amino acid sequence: CASSLIQGHEKLFF.

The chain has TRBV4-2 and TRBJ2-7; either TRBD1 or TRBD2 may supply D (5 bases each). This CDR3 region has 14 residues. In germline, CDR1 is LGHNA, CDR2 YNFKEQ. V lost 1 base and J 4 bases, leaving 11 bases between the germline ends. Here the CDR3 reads CASSQGGIGYEQYV. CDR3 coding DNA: TGTGCCAGCAGCCAAGGGGGGATCGGGTACGAGCAGTACGTC.

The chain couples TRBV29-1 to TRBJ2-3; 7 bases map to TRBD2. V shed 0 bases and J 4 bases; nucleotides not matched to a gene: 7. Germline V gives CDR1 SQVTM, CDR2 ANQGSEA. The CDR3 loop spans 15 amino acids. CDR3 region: CSVEEGRGTSDTQYF. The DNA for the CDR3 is TGCAGCGTTGAAGAAGGGCGGGGGACCTCAGATACGCAGTATTTT.

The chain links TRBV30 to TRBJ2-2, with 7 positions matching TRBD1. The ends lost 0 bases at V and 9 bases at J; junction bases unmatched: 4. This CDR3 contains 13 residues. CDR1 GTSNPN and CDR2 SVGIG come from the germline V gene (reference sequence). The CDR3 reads CAWSVDRAWELFF. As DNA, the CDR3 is TGTGCCTGGAGTGTTGACAGGGCGTGGGAGCTGTTTTTT.

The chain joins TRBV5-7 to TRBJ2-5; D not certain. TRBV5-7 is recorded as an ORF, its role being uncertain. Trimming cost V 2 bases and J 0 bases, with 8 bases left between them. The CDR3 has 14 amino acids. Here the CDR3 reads CASSLVSYQETQYF. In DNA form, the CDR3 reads TGTGCCAGCAGCTTAGTTTCGTACCAAGAGACCCAGTACTTC.

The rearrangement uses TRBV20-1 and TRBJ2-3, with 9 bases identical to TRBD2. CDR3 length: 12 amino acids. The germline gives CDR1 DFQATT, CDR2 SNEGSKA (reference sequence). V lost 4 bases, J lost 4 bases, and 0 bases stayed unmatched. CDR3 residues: CSATSGADTQYF. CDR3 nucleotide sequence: TGCAGTGCTACTAGCGGGGCAGATACGCAGTATTTT.

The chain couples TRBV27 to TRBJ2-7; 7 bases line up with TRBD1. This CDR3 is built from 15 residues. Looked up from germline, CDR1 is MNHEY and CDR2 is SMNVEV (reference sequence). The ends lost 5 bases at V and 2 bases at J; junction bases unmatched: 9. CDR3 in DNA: TGTGCCAGCAGTCTAGGACAGGCGATTACCTACGAGCAGTACTTC. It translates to CASSLGQAITYEQYF.

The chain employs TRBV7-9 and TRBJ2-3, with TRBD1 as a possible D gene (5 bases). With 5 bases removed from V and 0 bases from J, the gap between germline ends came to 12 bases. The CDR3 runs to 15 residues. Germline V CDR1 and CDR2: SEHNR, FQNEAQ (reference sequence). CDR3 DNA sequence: TGTGCCAGCAGCCAAGGGGTAGAGAGCACAGATACGCAGTATTTT. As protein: CASSQGVESTDTQYF.

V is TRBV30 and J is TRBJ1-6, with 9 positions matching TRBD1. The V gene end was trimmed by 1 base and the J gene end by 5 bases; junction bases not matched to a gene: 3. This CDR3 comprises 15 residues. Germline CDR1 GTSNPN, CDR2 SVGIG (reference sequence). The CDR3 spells CAWSAGTGNNSPLHF. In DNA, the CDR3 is TGTGCCTGGAGTGCCGGGACAGGGAATAATTCACCCCTCCACTTT. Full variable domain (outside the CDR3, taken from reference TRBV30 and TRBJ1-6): SQTIHQWPATLVQPVGSPLSLECTVEGTSNPNLYWYRQAAGRGLQLLFYSVGIGQISSEVPQNLSASRPQDRQFILSSKKLLLSDSGFYLCAWSAGTGNNSPLHFGNGTRLTVT.

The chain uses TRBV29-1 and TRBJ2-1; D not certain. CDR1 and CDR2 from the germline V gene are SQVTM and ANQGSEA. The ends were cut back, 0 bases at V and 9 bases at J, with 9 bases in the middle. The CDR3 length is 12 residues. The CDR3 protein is CSVEEGSGEQFF. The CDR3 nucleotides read TGCAGCGTTGAAGAGGGTTCCGGTGAGCAGTTCTTC.

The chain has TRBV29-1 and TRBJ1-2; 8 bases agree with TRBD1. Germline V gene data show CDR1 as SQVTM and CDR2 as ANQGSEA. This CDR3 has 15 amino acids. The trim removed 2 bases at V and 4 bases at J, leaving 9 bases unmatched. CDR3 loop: CSVEWAGGWGYGYTF. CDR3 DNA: TGCAGCGTTGAATGGGCAGGGGGCTGGGGCTATGGCTACACCTTC.